The sequence of this TCR beta chain was determined in a study of early stage breast cancer tumors. As to this clone: What it binds is not known.

Blood replicates held 0.5 ug DNA, tumor or normal breast approximately 1.5 ug, two each. Clones were read by immunoSEQ multiplex PCR, and TCRdb kept only the in-frame ones, dropping some. The sample holds 25,000 to 35,000 clones; about 80% are singletons and the top ten take 10% to 15%. General study points: Bulk DNA sequencing of unsorted cells missed chain pairing and markers.

The V gene's germline CDR1 is SGHRS and CDR2 YFSETQ. V lost 0 bases and J lost 6, with 7 bases in between. The CDR3 totals 12 residues. Sequencing was carried out using blood. This receptor was taken from a person aged 55 to 75 with breast cancer. The V gene is TRBV5-1, the J gene TRBJ2-7; D not resolved. This CDR3 reads CASSLERSEQYF. The CDR3 nucleotides are TGCGCCAGCAGCTTGGAGCGTTCCGAGCAGTACTTC. Together with reference TRBV5-1 and TRBJ2-7, the CDR3 gives the full variable domain: KAGVTQTPRYLIKTRGQQVTLSCSPISGHRSVSWYQQTPGQGLQFLFEYFSETQRNKGNFPGRFSGRQFSNSRSEMNVSTLELGDSALYLCASSLERSEQYFGPGTRLTVT.